This is a list of T cell receptor beta chains from one sample in a study of PD-L1 blockade in urothelial cancer. Data came from immunoSEQ multiplex PCR; TCRdb stores just in-frame clones and leaves some out. The sample includes under 70,000 clones, approximately 78% seen only once; the top ten take around 1.7%. This specimen consisted of PBMCs, obtained around atezolizumab (anti-PD-L1) treatment. The receptors derive from a man aged 65 to 79 with urothelial cancer. CDR3s include the opening cysteine and the closing phenylalanine or tryptophan. The D gene is left open where the match is weak. A row's size may be missing; if present it is once, few, many or a size class.

v_call,clone_size,j_call,d_call,cdr3_nt,cdr3_aa
TRBV19,NA,TRBJ2-6,NA,TGTGCCAGTAGCCCAGGGTCTGGGGCCAACGTCCTGACTTTC,CASSPGSGANVLTF
TRBV25-1,NA,TRBJ2-3,NA,TGTGCCAGCGGACTGACCTACACAGATACGCAGTATTTT,CASGLTYTDTQYF
TRBV10-3,NA,TRBJ1-4,TRBD1,TGTGCCATCAGTCAAGGGACAGGGGGGCGTGAAAAACTGTTTTTT,CAISQGTGGREKLFF
TRBV30,NA,TRBJ2-2,TRBD2,TGTGCCTGGAGTGTACGTCCCTTAGCGGGAGTCACCGGGGAGCTGTTTTTT,CAWSVRPLAGVTGELFF
TRBV9,NA,TRBJ2-7,TRBD1,TGTGCCAGCAGCGAGGGGGACAGCTCCTACGAGCAGTACTTC,CASSEGDSSYEQYF
TRBV9,few,TRBJ1-4,NA,TGTGCCAGCAGCCGGAGGTTGGGGGGGAATGAAAAACTGTTTTTT,CASSRRLGGNEKLFF
TRBV7-9,NA,TRBJ2-7,TRBD2,TGTGCCAGCACCTCCCTGACTAGCGGGAGGGCCTACGAGCAGTACTTC,CASTSLTSGRAYEQYF
TRBV11-3,NA,TRBJ1-4,NA,TGTGCCAGCAGCTTACAGGGGACGGAGGCTTCGGAACTGTTTTTT,CASSLQGTEASELFF
TRBV18,NA,TRBJ1-3,TRBD1,TGTGCCAGCTCCTCCAGGACAGGGGATCCTGGAAACACCATATATTTT,CASSSRTGDPGNTIYF
TRBV6-1,NA,TRBJ1-3,NA,TGTGCCAGCATGCAGAGGACTGGAAACACCATATATTTT,CASMQRTGNTIYF
TRBV7-2,NA,TRBJ2-5,TRBD2,TGTGCCAGCAATGCGGGACTAGCGGGAGGACAAGAGACCCAGTACTTC,CASNAGLAGGQETQYF
TRBV27,once,TRBJ2-7,TRBD1,TGTGCCAGCAGTTTATCCACTCGCCGACAGGGCCACGAGCAGTACTTC,CASSLSTRRQGHEQYF
TRBV13,NA,TRBJ1-1,NA,TGTGCCAGCAGCTCCTCCCCGGAGGAGGGAACTGAAGCTTTCTTT,CASSSSPEEGTEAFF
TRBV2,NA,TRBJ1-5,NA,TGTGCCAGCAGTGTCCAGGGGCTCAGCAATCAGCCCCAGCATTTT,CASSVQGLSNQPQHF
TRBV5-4,once,TRBJ2-3,NA,TGTGCCAGCGGGGGGGCCACCGGCACAGATACGCAGTATTTT,CASGGATGTDTQYF
TRBV2,NA,TRBJ2-2,NA,TGTGCCAGCAGTGACCGGGGGACCACCGGGGAGCTGTTTTTT,CASSDRGTTGELFF
TRBV29-1,NA,TRBJ1-2,TRBD1,TGCAGCGCAAGGACAGGGGGCGAGGATGGCTACACCTTC,CSARTGGEDGYTF
TRBV5-4,NA,TRBJ2-7,NA,TGTGCCAGCAGCTTAAACACCTACGAGCAGTACTTC,CASSLNTYEQYF
TRBV10-3,once,TRBJ2-5,NA,TGTGCCATCAGTCCGACTCAAGAGACCCAGTACTTC,CAISPTQETQYF
TRBV27,NA,TRBJ2-7,TRBD1,TGTGCCAGCAGGGGACAGGGTTACGAGCAGTACTTC,CASRGQGYEQYF
TRBV6-5,NA,TRBJ1-2,NA,TGTGCCAGCAGTGGGGGACTCAGCTATGGCTACACCTTC,CASSGGLSYGYTF
TRBV5-4,NA,TRBJ1-1,NA,TGTGCCAGCAGCTTGGCCATGCAGACTGAAGCTTTCTTT,CASSLAMQTEAFF
TRBV11-3,NA,TRBJ2-2,TRBD2,TGTGCCAGCAGCTTAGGCGGGAGTGAAACCGGGGAGCTGTTTTTT,CASSLGGSETGELFF
TRBV7-2,NA,TRBJ2-7,TRBD1,TGTGCCAGCAGCTTAGACAGGGGCGGGGAGCAGTACTTC,CASSLDRGGEQYF
TRBV25-1,NA,TRBJ2-1,NA,TGTGCCAGCAGAAAAGGAGCGGGTGGGTATGAGCAGTTCTTC,CASRKGAGGYEQFF
TRBV6-6,NA,TRBJ1-4,TRBD1,TGTGCCAGCATTGGGACAGTTAATGAAAAACTGTTTTTT,CASIGTVNEKLFF
TRBV7-9,NA,TRBJ1-2,TRBD1,TGTGCCAGCAGCATCCCGGGACAGGGGTCGGGGTACACCTTC,CASSIPGQGSGYTF
TRBV28,NA,TRBJ1-5,TRBD1,TGTGCCAGCAGTTCCAAAGCTCCGGGACAGGGATCACTCCAGCATTTT,CASSSKAPGQGSLQHF
TRBV9,NA,TRBJ2-1,NA,TGTGCCAGCAGCGCTCTGGGAGTTGCCTACAATGAGCAGTTCTTC,CASSALGVAYNEQFF
TRBV19,once,TRBJ1-5,NA,TGTGCCAGTAGTATAGTTGGGGCTAACAATCAGCCCCAGCATTTT,CASSIVGANNQPQHF